A single sample gave rise to the 13 T cell receptor beta chains below, sequenced in a study of T cells in Graves' hyperthyroidism and ophthalmopathy. The source material, RNA transcripts, was used to amplify TCR beta CDR3 regions. First-round RT-PCR targeting the TCR CDR3 was performed with the HTBI primer set. TCRdb processed the multiplex PCR reads anew with MiXCR; each CDR3 protein has one entry. The profile shows hundreds of thousands of distinct CDR3 sequences, 15% to 20% of them singletons. The sample consisted of blood. Source of these receptors: a man in his forties with Graves' ophthalmopathy.

The rearrangement uses TRBV5-6 and TRBJ2-7, with D unresolved. There are 15 residues in the CDR3. Germline V lookup: CDR1 SGHDT, CDR2 YYEEEE. Trimming removed 1 base from V and 0 bases from J, with 11 bases in between. CDR3 nucleotides: TGTGCCAGCAGCTTGCGTTGGCCTTTCTCCTACGAGCAGTACTTC. It encodes CASSLRWPFSYEQYF. Based on the CDR3 plus reference TRBV5-6 and TRBJ2-7, the full variable domain is DAGVTQSPTHLIKTRGQQVTLRCSPKSGHDTVSWYQQALGQGPQFIFQYYEEEERQRGNFPDRFSGHQFPNYSSELNVNALLLGDSALYLCASSLRWPFSYEQYFGPGTRLTVT.

CDR3 sequence (DNA): TGCAGTGCTAGGGGCCCGGACAGTCAGAGCTCCTACGAGCAGTACTTC. Protein product: CSARGPDSQSSYEQYF. This rearrangement joins TRBV20-1 to TRBJ2-7; weak D call: TRBD1 (6 bases). Germline CDR1 and CDR2: DFQATT and SNEGSKA (reference sequence). This CDR3 spans 16 amino acids. V lost 3 bases and J 0 bases, leaving 18 bases between the germline ends.

CDR3 DNA: TGCGCCAGCAGGGGACAAAGCCAAGAGACCCAGTACTTC. This translates into CASRGQSQETQYF. The chain recombines TRBV5-1 with TRBJ2-5; D perhaps matches TRBD1 (6 bases). V gave up 5 bases and J gave up 1 base, with 9 bases separating them. The CDR3 length is 13 residues. Germline V gene data show CDR1 as SGHRS and CDR2 as YFSETQ.

For the CDR3, the DNA is TGTGCCAGCAGGGGGGGGAGAAGAACCTACGAGCAGTACTTC. This sequence encodes CASRGGRRTYEQYF. This chain connects TRBV12-3 or TRBV12-4 to TRBJ2-7; 7 positions agree with TRBD2. CDR3 length equals 14 residues. J lost 2 bases, V lost 6 bases, and 7 bases had no gene match.

This clonotype was observed a handful of times. The genes are TRBV5-1 and TRBJ2-3; D might be TRBD1 (5 bases). Germline V gene sequence: CDR1 SGHRS, CDR2 YFSETQ. Between the trimmed V and J ends, which lost 0 bases and 6 bases, there was a span of 8 bases. The CDR3 is made up of 13 amino acids. Here the CDR3 DNA reads TGCGCCAGCAGCTTGGACCCAGGGGATACGCAGTATTTT. Its translation is CASSLDPGDTQYF.

This sequence joins TRBV9 and TRBJ2-3; maybe TRBD1 (5 bases). The CDR3 totals 15 residues. Germline CDR1 reads SGDLS; CDR2 reads YYNGEE. Trimming left V 4 bases short and J 4 bases short, with 16 bases between. The CDR3 sequence: CASSPRGVQADTQYF. The CDR3 bases are TGTGCCAGCAGCCCAAGGGGCGTTCAGGCAGATACGCAGTATTTT.

This clonotype came up many times. The rearrangement joins TRBV20-1 to TRBJ1-1; 9 nucleotides line up with TRBD1. The CDR3 is 14 residues long. V gave up 5 bases and J gave up 0 bases; unmatched junction bases: 4. Germline V gene lookup returns CDR1 DFQATT and CDR2 SNEGSKA (reference sequence). The CDR3 reads CSARTGALNTEAFF. The CDR3 bases are TGCAGTGCTCGGACAGGGGCGCTGAACACTGAAGCTTTCTTT.

This clonotype was counted a single time. It may be a read error: a sequence one base away is much more abundant. The chain joins TRBV24-1 to TRBJ1-5, with D uncertain. With 3 bases removed from V and 6 bases from J, the gap between germline ends came to 11 bases. CDR1 is KGHDR, CDR2 SFDVKD, per germline. The CDR3 covers 14 residues. The CDR3, as DNA: TGTGCCACCAGTGATGCCATGGGGAGTCAGCCCCAGCATTTT. This codes for CATSDAMGSQPQHF.

At least ten counts were recorded for this clonotype. The chain recombines TRBV5-1 with TRBJ1-1, with 7 bases identical to TRBD1. The CDR3 is 15 amino acids. Germline values: CDR1 SGHRS, CDR2 YFSETQ. Trimming took 4 bases from V and 0 from J; bases not matched to a gene: 6. As DNA, the CDR3 is TGCGCCAGCAGCCTTAAACAGGGGTTGAACACTGAAGCTTTCTTT. This encodes CASSLKQGLNTEAFF.

There are a few counts of this clonotype. The chain uses TRBV7-9 and TRBJ2-7; D unclear. Deletions cut 5 bases from V and 4 bases from J, with 15 bases between. Germline CDR1 SEHNR, CDR2 FQNEAQ (reference sequence). The CDR3 is made up of 14 amino acids. CDR3 DNA sequence: TGTGCCAGCAGCCCCCCCCGGATCTATTACGAGCAGTACTTC. Its translation is CASSPPRIYYEQYF.

The rearrangement uses TRBV6-1 and TRBJ2-7, with D uncertain. The CDR3 spans 12 residues. Germline values: CDR1 MNHNS, CDR2 SASEGT. The V end lost 3 bases, the J end lost 1 base, and 4 bases lay between the germline ends. The CDR3 reads CASSEVSYEQYF. The CDR3 DNA sequence: TGTGCCAGCAGTGAGGTGTCCTACGAGCAGTACTTC.

There are many counts of this clonotype. This chain uses TRBV7-2 with TRBJ2-2; D may be TRBD2 (6 bases). The V gene's germline CDR1 is SGHTA and CDR2 FQGNSA. V lost 5 bases and J lost 0, with 13 bases in between. The CDR3 length is 16 residues. The CDR3 region has the DNA TGTGCCAGCAGCCCTCCCGGGACTCCGAACACCGGGGAGCTGTTTTTT. This encodes CASSPPGTPNTGELFF.

There are a few counts of this clonotype. The rearrangement links TRBV28 to TRBJ1-4; TRBD1 agrees at 7 bases. The CDR3 runs 15 residues. In germline, CDR1 is MDHEN, CDR2 SYDVKM. V was pared by 6 bases and J by 0 bases, with 4 bases of the junction left unmatched. The CDR3 region has the DNA TGTGCCAGCAGCGACAGGGTTCCAACTAATGAAAAACTGTTTTTT. The encoded protein is CASSDRVPTNEKLFF.